This T cell receptor beta chain was identified in a study of technical replicates of blood from a few donors. CDR1 is MNHEY, CDR2 SVGAGI, per germline. The CDR3 has 15 residues. V gave up 6 bases and J gave up 7 bases; unmatched junction bases: 10. Repertoires were generated with immunoSEQ multiplex PCR, while TCRdb's copy carries only in-frame clones and drops some. There are around 63,000 clones in the sample; 98% occur only once, and under 0.2% lies in the top ten. The chain is built from TRBV6-5 and TRBJ1-2; 11 nucleotides match TRBD1. Source material: T cells isolated from PBMCs. This TCR derives from a human donor in good health. Here the CDR3 DNA reads TGTGCCAGCAGCCAAGAAGGACAGGGGGCGCCTGGCTACACCTTC. It specifies CASSQEGQGAPGYTF.